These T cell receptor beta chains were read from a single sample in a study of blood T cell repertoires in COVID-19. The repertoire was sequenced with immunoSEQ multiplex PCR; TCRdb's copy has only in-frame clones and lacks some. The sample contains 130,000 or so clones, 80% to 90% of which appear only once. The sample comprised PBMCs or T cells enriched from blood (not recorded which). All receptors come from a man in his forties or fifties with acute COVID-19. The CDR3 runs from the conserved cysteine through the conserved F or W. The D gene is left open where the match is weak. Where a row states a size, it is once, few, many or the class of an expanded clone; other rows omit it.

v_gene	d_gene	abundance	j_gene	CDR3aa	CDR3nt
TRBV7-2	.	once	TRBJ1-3	CASSLGEGNTIYF	TGTGCCAGCAGCTTAGGGGAGGGAAACACCATATATTTT
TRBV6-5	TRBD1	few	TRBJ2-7	CASSFHAQGAYEQYF	TGTGCCAGCAGTTTTCACGCACAGGGGGCATACGAGCAGTACTTC
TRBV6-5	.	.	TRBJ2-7	CASRGLGGEQYF	TGTGCCAGCAGGGGGTTGGGGGGCGAGCAGTACTTC
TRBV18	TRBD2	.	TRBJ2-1	CASSPPNSGRNNEQFF	TGTGCCAGCTCACCCCCTAATAGCGGGAGAAACAATGAGCAGTTCTTC
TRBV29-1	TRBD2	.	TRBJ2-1	CSVGLAGGWGEQFF	TGCAGCGTCGGACTAGCGGGAGGGTGGGGTGAGCAGTTCTTC
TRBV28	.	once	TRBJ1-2	CASRTTGIDGYTF	TGTGCCAGCAGGACCACAGGGATTGATGGCTACACCTTC
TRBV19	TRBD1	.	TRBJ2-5	CATGEQGAKTQYF	TGTGCCACCGGGGAACAGGGGGCGAAGACCCAGTACTTC
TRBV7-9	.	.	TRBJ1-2	CASSPTRNNYGYTF	TGTGCCAGCAGCCCCACTAGAAACAACTATGGCTACACCTTC
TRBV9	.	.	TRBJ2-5	CASSVTTLGGTQYF	TGTGCCAGCAGCGTTACCACTCTCGGGGGGACCCAGTACTTC
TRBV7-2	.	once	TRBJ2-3	CASSSRPTDTQYF	TGTGCCAGCAGCTCTAGACCCACAGATACGCAGTATTTT
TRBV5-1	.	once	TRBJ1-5	CASSLSPGNQPQHF	TGCGCCAGCAGCTTGTCCCCGGGAAATCAGCCCCAGCATTTT
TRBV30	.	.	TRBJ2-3	CAWSHRLTQYF	TGTGCCTGGAGTCACAGGCTTACGCAGTATTTT
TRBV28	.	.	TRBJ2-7	CASSSLFEQYF	TGTGCCAGCAGTTCCCTCTTCGAGCAGTACTTC
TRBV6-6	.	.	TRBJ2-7	CASSYEGGGYEQYF	TGTGCCAGCAGTTACGAGGGAGGGGGCTACGAGCAGTACTTC
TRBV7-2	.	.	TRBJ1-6	CASSSGGTNNSPLHF	TGTGCCAGCAGCTCCGGGGGGACGAATAATTCACCCCTCCACTTT
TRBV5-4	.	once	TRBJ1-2	CASSRGGVHYGYTF	TGTGCCAGCAGTAGGGGGGGGGTTCACTATGGCTACACCTTC
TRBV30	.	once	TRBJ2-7	CAWSQVRNYEQYF	TGTGCCTGGAGTCAGGTCAGGAACTACGAGCAGTACTTC
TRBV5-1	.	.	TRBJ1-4	CASSFGHYATNEKLFF	TGCGCCAGCAGCTTCGGACATTATGCAACTAATGAAAAACTGTTTTTT
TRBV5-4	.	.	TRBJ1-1	CASSSTMLNTEAFF	TGTGCCAGCAGCAGTACAATGTTGAACACTGAAGCTTTCTTT
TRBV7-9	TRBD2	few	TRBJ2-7	CASSIGSGTSGRIEQYF	TGTGCCAGCAGCATAGGATCCGGGACTAGCGGGAGGATCGAGCAGTACTTC
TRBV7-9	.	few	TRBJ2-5	CASSFVFGEGETQYF	.
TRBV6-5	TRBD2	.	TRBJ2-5	CASKLSGAETQYF	TGTGCCAGCAAGCTTAGCGGGGCAGAGACCCAGTACTTC
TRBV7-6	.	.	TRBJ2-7	CASSGGRDNYEQYF	TGTGCCAGCAGCGGAGGCAGGGACAACTACGAGCAGTACTTC
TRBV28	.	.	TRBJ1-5	CASSSRDYSNQPQHF	TGTGCCAGCAGTTCCCGAGATTATAGCAATCAGCCCCAGCATTTT
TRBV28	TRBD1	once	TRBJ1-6	CASRHISGQGNSPLHF	TGTGCCAGCAGACATATCTCGGGACAGGGAAATTCACCCCTCCACTTT
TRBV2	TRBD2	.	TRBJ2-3	CASRSGGALTDTQYF	TGTGCCAGCCGCTCGGGAGGGGCCCTCACAGATACGCAGTATTTT
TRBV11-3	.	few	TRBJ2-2	CASSLVSVTGELFF	TGTGCCAGCAGCTTAGTCTCGGTCACCGGGGAGCTGTTTTTT
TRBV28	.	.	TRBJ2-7	CASSSLQGFSSYEQYF	TGTGCCAGCAGTTCGCTACAGGGCTTTAGCTCCTACGAGCAGTACTTC
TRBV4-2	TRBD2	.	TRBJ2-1	CASSLAGGAGGYNEQFF	TGTGCCAGCAGCCTCGCGGGGGGAGCGGGGGGTTACAATGAGCAGTTCTTC
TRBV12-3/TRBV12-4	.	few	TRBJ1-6	CASSYQNSPLHF	TGTGCCAGCAGTTACCAGAATTCACCCCTCCACTTT
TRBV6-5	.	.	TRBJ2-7	CASGTPRLPPYEQYF	TGTGCCAGCGGTACCCCGAGGTTGCCTCCCTACGAGCAGTACTTC
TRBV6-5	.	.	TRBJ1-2	CASSYSRDVSYGYTF	TGTGCCAGCAGTTACTCCAGGGATGTAAGTTATGGCTACACCTTC
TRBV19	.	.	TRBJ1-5	CASSISGARTDQPQHF	TGTGCCAGTAGTATCTCAGGGGCGCGAACCGATCAGCCCCAGCATTTT
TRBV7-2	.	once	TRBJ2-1	CASSLVGGSYNEQFF	TGTGCCAGCAGCTTAGTAGGGGGTTCCTACAATGAGCAGTTCTTC
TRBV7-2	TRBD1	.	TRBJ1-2	CASSFRTGGWNGYTF	TGTGCCAGCAGCTTCCGGACAGGGGGGTGGAACGGCTACACCTTC
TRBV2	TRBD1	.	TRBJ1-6	CASSLQGASNSPLHF	TGTGCCAGCAGTCTGCAGGGGGCCTCTAATTCACCCCTCCACTTT
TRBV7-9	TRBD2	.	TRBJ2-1	CASSLGLAGVGEQFF	TGTGCCAGCAGCTTGGGACTAGCGGGGGTAGGTGAGCAGTTCTTC
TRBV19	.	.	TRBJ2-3	CASADQGRPGADTQYF	TGTGCCAGTGCTGACCAAGGACGCCCGGGGGCAGATACGCAGTATTTT
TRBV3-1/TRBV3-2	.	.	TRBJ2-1	CASSQPDGYNEQFF	TGTGCCAGCAGCCAACCAGACGGGTACAATGAGCAGTTCTTC
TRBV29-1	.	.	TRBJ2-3	CSVAAWTLSTDTQYF	TGCAGCGTCGCGGCATGGACACTTAGCACAGATACGCAGTATTTT
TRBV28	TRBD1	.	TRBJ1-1	CASSSTGGNTEAFF	TGTGCCAGCAGCAGTACAGGGGGGAACACTGAAGCTTTCTTT
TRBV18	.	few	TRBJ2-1	CASSSRYSGNEQFF	TGTGCCAGCTCATCGAGGTATTCAGGGAATGAGCAGTTCTTC
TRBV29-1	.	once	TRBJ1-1	CSVNPGDPVTNTEAFF	TGCAGCGTTAATCCGGGAGACCCCGTCACGAACACTGAAGCTTTCTTT
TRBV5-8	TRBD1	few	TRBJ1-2	CASSRGQINYGYTF	TGTGCCAGCAGCCGGGGACAGATTAACTATGGCTACACCTTC
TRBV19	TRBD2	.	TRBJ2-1	CASSPEGLAYNEQFF	TGTGCCAGTAGTCCCGAAGGACTAGCCTACAATGAGCAGTTCTTC
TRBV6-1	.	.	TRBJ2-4	CASSESRLGRGIQYF	TGTGCCAGCAGTGAAAGTAGACTAGGAAGGGGCATTCAGTACTTC
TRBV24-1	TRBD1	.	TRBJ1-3	CATSDARGPGNTIYF	TGTGCCACCAGTGATGCCAGGGGGCCCGGAAACACCATATATTTT
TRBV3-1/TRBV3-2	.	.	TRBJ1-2	CASSQEPQRNGYTF	TGTGCCAGCAGCCAAGAACCACAGAGAAACGGCTACACCTTC
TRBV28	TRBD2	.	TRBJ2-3	CASSLYFQGLAGADTQYF	TGTGCCAGCAGTTTGTATTTCCAGGGACTAGCGGGAGCAGATACGCAGTATTTT
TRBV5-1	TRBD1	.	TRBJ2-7	CASSLAGDRAYEQYF	TGCGCCAGCAGCTTGGCAGGGGACAGGGCCTACGAGCAGTACTTC
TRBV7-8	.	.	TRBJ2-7	CASSLVQISYEQYF	TGTGCCAGCAGCTTAGTACAAATCTCCTACGAGCAGTACTTC
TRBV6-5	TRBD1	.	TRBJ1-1	CASSLTGDTEAFF	TGTGCCAGCAGTTTGACAGGGGACACTGAAGCTTTCTTT
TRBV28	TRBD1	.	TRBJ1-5	CASLSGTGGHQPQHF	TGTGCCAGCCTCTCCGGGACAGGGGGCCATCAGCCCCAGCATTTT
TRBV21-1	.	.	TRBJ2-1	CASSKTGTSGRHEQFF	TGTGCCAGCAGCAAAACAGGGACTAGCGGGAGGCATGAGCAGTTCTTC
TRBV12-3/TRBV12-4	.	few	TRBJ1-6	CASSLAASPLHF	TGTGCCAGCAGTTTAGCGGCATCACCCCTCCACTTT